This T cell receptor beta chain came from a study of blood T cell repertoires in COVID-19. Study processing details: Researchers report that nucleated cell counts were estimated from reference gene primer amplification. The data were produced by immunoSEQ multiplex PCR, yet TCRdb's version contains in-frame clones alone and is incomplete. Clone size and V and J calls were adopted from that table, with D and trimming inferred from the DNA. The sample contains tens of thousands of clones, about 83% of which appear only once. This TCR was sampled from a human donor in a cohort sampled during active COVID-19. Sequencing input: peripheral blood.

The CDR3: CASNTQGLKKTQYF. Here the CDR3 DNA reads TGTGCCAGCAATACGCAGGGATTAAAGAAGACCCAGTACTTC. This chain connects TRBV28 to TRBJ2-5; D possibly corresponds to TRBD1 (5 bases). The CDR3 spans 14 residues. Germline V gives CDR1 MDHEN, CDR2 SYDVKM. Trimming took 7 bases from V and 6 from J, leaving 18 bases between them.